The rows below give T cell receptor beta chains drawn from one sample of a study of blood T cell repertoires in COVID-19. The assay was immunoSEQ multiplex PCR, and TCRdb's table has in-frame clones only and misses some. The data contain approximately 150,000 clones, more than 75% of them seen just once; the ten biggest clones take up about 4%. Sequencing was done on a sample of peripheral blood. The receptors here all came from a man in his fifties or sixties with acute or convalescent COVID-19. The CDR3 runs from the conserved cysteine through the conserved F or W. A D gene is named only where the DNA matches it firmly. Size tells how often a clone was seen (once, few, many) or the class of an expanded clone, and some rows leave it out.

j_call v_call d_call clone_size cdr3_nt cdr3_aa
TRBJ2-7 TRBV6-6 TRBD1 once TGTGCCAGCAGGGGGGGGACAGGGGGCTACGAGCAGTACTTC CASRGGTGGYEQYF
TRBJ2-2 TRBV30 . . TGTGCCTGGAGTGTACTGGGGGCGGCGAACACCGGGGAGCTGTTTTTT CAWSVLGAANTGELFF
TRBJ2-1 TRBV27 TRBD2 once TGTGCCAGCAGTTTTGTCGGGAGGGCTGGGAATGAGCAGTTCTTC CASSFVGRAGNEQFF
TRBJ1-6 TRBV25-1 TRBD1 . TGTGCCAGCAGTGAATACGGCGAAGGGACAGGGCAGAATTCACCCCTCCACTTT CASSEYGEGTGQNSPLHF
TRBJ2-2 TRBV5-1 . . TGCGCCAGCAGCTTCTCATCCGGGAACACCGGGGAGCTGTTTTTT CASSFSSGNTGELFF
TRBJ2-7 TRBV2 TRBD1 few TGTGCCAGCAGTGATAAGGGACAGGGCCTAACCTACGAGCAGTACTTC CASSDKGQGLTYEQYF
TRBJ2-1 TRBV11-3 TRBD2 . TGTGCCAGCAGCACCTCCGGGACTAGCACTTACAATGAGCAGTTCTTC CASSTSGTSTYNEQFF
TRBJ2-7 TRBV25-1 . . TGTGCCAGCGATGGGGCGGAGGGCGAGCAGTACTTC CASDGAEGEQYF
TRBJ1-4 TRBV6-5 . . TGTGCCAGCCGGTCTGCCAGTCCCGGGGAAAAACTGTTTTTT CASRSASPGEKLFF
TRBJ1-1 TRBV29-1 . . TGCAGCGTTATCAGGGGAACTGAAGCTTTCTTT CSVIRGTEAFF
TRBJ1-5 TRBV30 . . TGTGCCTGGAGTGTCGCGGGGAATCAGCCCCAGCATTTT CAWSVAGNQPQHF
TRBJ2-2 TRBV19 . once TGTGCCAGTAGTATACAGGGGTCCACCGGGGAGCTGTTTTTT CASSIQGSTGELFF
TRBJ1-2 TRBV11-2 . . TGTGCCAGCAGCTTAGAAGGTCGGGGTCTCGGCTACACCTTC CASSLEGRGLGYTF
TRBJ2-1 TRBV19 TRBD1 . TGTGCCAGTAGTATTGGTGGAGGACAGGCTACTCCTATTTACAATGAGCAGTTCTTC CASSIGGGQATPIYNEQFF
TRBJ2-5 TRBV11-3 TRBD2 . TGTGCCAGCAGCTTACCTAGCGGGAGAGGGGAGACCCAGTACTTC CASSLPSGRGETQYF
TRBJ2-7 TRBV11-2 TRBD2 . TGTGCCAGCAGCTTCGGACTAGGCCAAAAGTACGAGCAGTACTTC CASSFGLGQKYEQYF
TRBJ2-7 TRBV7-9 . few TGTGCCAGCAGCTTATACGGAGCCTACGAGCAGTACTTC CASSLYGAYEQYF
TRBJ1-1 TRBV5-1 . . TGCGCCAGCAGCTCCCGGACAGCGAACACTGAAGCTTTCTTT CASSSRTANTEAFF
TRBJ2-7 TRBV28 TRBD1 . TGTGCCAGCAGACCCGACTTGGGACAGGGGAAGTACGAGCAGTACTTC CASRPDLGQGKYEQYF
TRBJ2-5 TRBV5-1 . . TGCGCCAGCAGCTTGTTTGGCAGTCAAGAGACCCAGTACTTC CASSLFGSQETQYF
TRBJ2-1 TRBV19 . . TGTGCCAGTAGTGCCGCAGGGGCATTGGGGAATGAGCAGTTCTTC CASSAAGALGNEQFF
TRBJ2-5 TRBV5-1 TRBD1 . TGCGCCAGCAGCTTGGGACAGGGGTTAGGCCAAGAGACCCAGTACTTC CASSLGQGLGQETQYF
TRBJ1-4 TRBV18 . . TGTGCCAGCTCACCTGCGGGGGGACGGGGCGAAAAACTGTTTTTT CASSPAGGRGEKLFF
TRBJ1-5 TRBV27 . few TGTGCCAGCAGTTTAAGCGGGGCGCGCAATCAGCCCCAGCATTTT CASSLSGARNQPQHF
TRBJ2-3 TRBV4-2 . . TGTGCCAGCAGCCCGACTTCTCGGGGCACAGATACGCAGTATTTT CASSPTSRGTDTQYF
TRBJ2-3 TRBV21-1 . . TGTGCCAGCAGCCCCAGGAGGGGGGGGAACACAGATACGCAGTATTTT CASSPRRGGNTDTQYF
TRBJ1-1 TRBV29-1 . . TGCAGCGGCGGGGGGGTTGTGAGCACTGAAGCTTTCTTT CSGGGVVSTEAFF
TRBJ1-5 TRBV11-2 . . TGTGCCAGCAGCTTGATGCAGGGCGGCAATCAGCCCCAGCATTTT CASSLMQGGNQPQHF
TRBJ2-5 TRBV6-5 TRBD1 few TGTGCCACCCTTAGACAGGGAGAAGAGACCCAGTACTTC CATLRQGEETQYF
TRBJ2-7 TRBV7-2 . . TGTGCCAGCAGCTTAGGGGTCTCTACAGCCTACGAGCAGTACTTC CASSLGVSTAYEQYF
TRBJ2-7 TRBV7-9 TRBD1 few TGTGCCAGCAGCTTAGGGGCAGGGGGATTCGACGAGCAGTACTTC CASSLGAGGFDEQYF
TRBJ2-1 TRBV3-1/TRBV3-2 . once TGTGCCAGCAGCCAAGATCGTAGCCATGAGCAGTTCTTC CASSQDRSHEQFF
TRBJ1-4 TRBV19 TRBD1 . TGTGCCAGTAGTGGGACAGGGTTTAATGAAAAACTGTTTTTT CASSGTGFNEKLFF
TRBJ2-1 TRBV11-2 . . TGTGCCAGCAGCTTAGTACGCGGGCCCCCCCTGGGGCAGTTCTTC CASSLVRGPPLGQFF
TRBJ2-7 TRBV5-4 TRBD2 . TGTGCCAGCAGCCCGGCCGGGACTAGTGCTTACGAGCAGTACTTC CASSPAGTSAYEQYF
TRBJ2-7 TRBV6-6 TRBD2 . TGTGCCAGCAGGGAAACTAGCGGGAGGTACTACGAGCAGTACTTC CASRETSGRYYEQYF
TRBJ2-7 TRBV2 . . TGTGCCGGGAGCGGCAGGGGGAGGCACGAGCAGTACTTC CAGSGRGRHEQYF
TRBJ1-1 TRBV11-1 . . TGTGCCAGCAGCTTACTAGGGGAGGACACTGAAGCTTTCTTT CASSLLGEDTEAFF
TRBJ2-7 TRBV27 . . TGTGCCAGCAGTACTCTACCGACCGGGGGGCTCTACGAGCAGTACTTC CASSTLPTGGLYEQYF
TRBJ1-1 TRBV5-6 . . TGTGCCAGCAGCTTTGGGGCGGTGGGAAACACTGAAGCTTTCTTT CASSFGAVGNTEAFF
TRBJ2-1 TRBV7-2 TRBD2 many TGTGCCAGCAGCCGCAGGACTAGCGGGCTGGAGGAGCAGTTCTTC CASSRRTSGLEEQFF
TRBJ2-7 TRBV11-3 . . TGTGCCAGCAGCTTAGATCAGGCCTACGAGCAGTACTTC CASSLDQAYEQYF
TRBJ1-5 TRBV30 . . TGTGCCTGGAGCCTAGCTGGAGGAAATCAGCCCCAGCATTTT CAWSLAGGNQPQHF
TRBJ2-4 TRBV28 . . TGTGCCAGCAGTCAGGGGACAGCGGAGGGCATTCAGTACTTC CASSQGTAEGIQYF
TRBJ2-7 TRBV3-1/TRBV3-2 . . TGTGCCAGCAGCCTCTACGGAGCGGACGAGCAGTACTTC CASSLYGADEQYF
TRBJ2-2 TRBV10-2 . . TGCGCCAGCAGTGAGTCAGGACATACCACCGGGGAGCTGTTTTTT CASSESGHTTGELFF
TRBJ1-2 TRBV5-1 . . TGCGCCAGCAGCGACGGGACATCGGATTCCTATGGCTACACCTTC CASSDGTSDSYGYTF
TRBJ1-2 TRBV19 . . TGTGCCAGTAGTATAGGACAGCTGAACTATGGCTACACCTTC CASSIGQLNYGYTF
TRBJ2-1 TRBV7-9 TRBD1 once TGTGCCAGCAGATCGGGACAGGGGGCTCTCTATGAGCAGTTCTTC CASRSGQGALYEQFF
TRBJ2-7 TRBV7-3 TRBD1 once TGTGCCAGCAGTCCACACGGGACAGCCTACGAGCAGTACTTC CASSPHGTAYEQYF
TRBJ2-1 TRBV19 . . TGTGCCAGTAGTCCTTACGGGGGAAGCTCCTACAATGAGCAGTTCTTC CASSPYGGSSYNEQFF
TRBJ1-2 TRBV10-1 TRBD1 . TGCGCCAGCAGTGAGGTCCACAGGGGATTCTATGGCTACACCTTC CASSEVHRGFYGYTF
TRBJ1-4 TRBV5-6 TRBD1 . TGTGCCAGCAGCTTACTCGGACAGGGGGCAGACAAACTGTTTTTT CASSLLGQGADKLFF
TRBJ2-7 TRBV27 TRBD2 . TGTGCCAGCAGTCTAGCGGGAGATCCCGAGCAGTACTTC CASSLAGDPEQYF
TRBJ2-5 TRBV15 . . TGTGCCACCAGCAAGAATCGCGACCGAGGTGGAGAGACCCAGTACTTC CATSKNRDRGGETQYF